Following are 17 T cell receptor beta chains from one sample sequenced in a study of T cell responses to AZD1222 COVID-19 vaccine (dated by TCRdb to the early 2020s). Libraries came from the immunoSEQ multiplex PCR assay. The source is immuneACCESS, and TCRdb retained only in-frame sequences with V and J called. Part of the clones is not carried over; for the studies checked, unresolved V genes explain less than half of this, and the remainder is unexplained. The sample table records under 80,000 clones; roughly four fifths of these occur just once. Clones ranked in the top ten supply 20% to 30% of the sample. The intended sense of this specimen's time point label: about 28 days (+/-7) after the second vaccine dose. This specimen consisted of peripheral blood, obtained 28 days after the second AZD1222 dose. The receptors were gathered from an adult who received the AZD1222 COVID-19 vaccine.

This rearrangement joins TRBV11-2 to TRBJ2-7; D remains unclear. With 1 base removed from V and 0 bases from J, the gap between germline ends came to 7 bases. The CDR3 is 14 amino acids. The germline V gene has CDR1 SGHAT and CDR2 FQNNGV. CDR3 sequence (DNA): TGTGCCAGCAGCTTAGCCAGTAGCTCCTACGAGCAGTACTTC. It is translated as CASSLASSSYEQYF.

There are a few counts of this clone. The chain uses TRBV3-1 (or the pseudogene TRBV3-2) and TRBJ2-7, with 8 nucleotides matching TRBD1. Trimming took 3 bases from V and 6 from J; bases not matched to a gene: 10. CDR3 size: 15 residues. Germline V lookup: CDR1 LGHDT, CDR2 YNNKEL (reference sequence). DNA of the CDR3: TGTGCCAGCAGCCACCCCGTCCCAGGGGGCCGCGAGCAGTACTTC. Translation: CASSHPVPGGREQYF.

This clone was seen once. Other DNA sequences within the sample encode an identical CDR3. This chain joins TRBV18 and TRBJ2-7; D unclear. CDR3 length equals 12 residues. V lost 5 bases to trimming and J lost 0 bases, with 5 bases between them. The germline V gene encodes CDR1 KGHSH and CDR2 LQKENI. CDR3 coding DNA: TGTGCCAGCTCATCCGACTCCTACGAGCAGTACTTC. As protein: CASSSDSYEQYF.

This clone showed up just once. The genes are TRBV3-1 (or the pseudogene TRBV3-2) and TRBJ1-4; maybe TRBD1 (5 bases). The ends were cut back, 0 bases at V and 4 bases at J, with 21 bases in the middle. This CDR3 has 19 amino acids. The germline gives CDR1 LGHDT, CDR2 YNNKEL (reference sequence). This CDR3 reads CASSQEVGSGRVDNEKLFF. The CDR3 DNA reads as TGTGCCAGCAGCCAAGAAGTTGGGTCGGGACGTGTGGATAATGAAAAACTGTTTTTT.

The gene calls are TRBV19 and TRBJ1-3; D ambiguous. CDR3 length: 15 residues. The ends were cut back, 6 bases at V and 0 bases at J, with 12 bases in the middle. CDR1 and CDR2 (germline): LNHDA, SQIVND (reference sequence). As DNA, the CDR3 is TGTGCCAGTAGCCCTGTCCGGAGCTCTGGAAACACCATATATTTT. Translated, it gives CASSPVRSSGNTIYF.

The genes are TRBV6-5 and TRBJ2-1; TRBD2 aligns across 8 bases. The CDR3 runs to 15 residues. Germline values: CDR1 MNHEY, CDR2 SVGAGI. Germline trimming cut 6 bases from V and 4 bases from J; bases unmatched to any gene: 8. CDR3 bases: TGTGCCAGCAGGGGGTTACCTAGCGGGTACAATGAGCAGTTCTTC. Translating gives CASRGLPSGYNEQFF.

The rearrangement joins TRBV30 to TRBJ1-5; TRBD1 might be the D (5 bases). The CDR3 length is 12 residues. The V and J ends lost 3 bases and 4 bases respectively, with 7 bases between them. The V gene's germline CDR1 is GTSNPN and CDR2 SVGIG (reference sequence). The CDR3 DNA follows: TGTGCCTGGAGCTCAGGGAATCAGCCCCAGCATTTT. Translation: CAWSSGNQPQHF.

This rearrangement joins TRBV21-1 to TRBJ2-2; the D segment call TRBD1 is taken from the table without a DNA check. TRBV21-1 is a pseudogene. The CDR3 loop spans 22 amino acids. Here the CDR3 DNA reads TGTGCCAGCAGCAAAGCGCTTTCTCAGGACAGGGAGTATAGAATTTTGGGCGGGGAGCTGTTTTTT. Amino acid sequence: CASSKALSQDREYRILGGELFF.

This clone has only a few counts. CDR3 sequence (DNA): TGTGCCAGCAGCCTAAGTAGCGGGAGCCCCGGGGAGACCCAGTACTTC. It translates to CASSLSSGSPGETQYF. This chain links TRBV7-3 with TRBJ2-5; TRBD2 aligns across 9 bases. V lost 5 bases to trimming and J lost 5 bases; unmatched junction nucleotides: 12. Germline CDR1 and CDR2: SGHTA and FQGTGA. This CDR3 contains 16 residues.

J is TRBJ2-1 and V is TRBV4-3; 10 nucleotides match TRBD2. Looked up from germline, CDR1 is LGHNA and CDR2 is YSLEER. V shed 3 bases, J shed 8 bases, and the junction held 10 bases outside the gene matches. The CDR3 loop spans 16 amino acids. The CDR3, as DNA: TGCGCCAGCAGCCACGGCGGCCTAGCGGGAGCAGATGAGCAGTTCTTC. It encodes CASSHGGLAGADEQFF.

This clone was seen once. This rearrangement joins TRBV2 to TRBJ2-7, with 10 bases that match TRBD2. From germline, CDR1 is SNHLY and CDR2 FYNNEI. This CDR3 region has 15 residues. V was clipped by 4 bases and J by 5 bases; unmatched bases: 8. CDR3 loop: CASSVGLAGVNEQYF. The CDR3 DNA is TGTGCCAGCAGTGTGGGCCTAGCGGGAGTGAACGAGCAGTACTTC.

The chain links TRBV18 to TRBJ1-6; 8 bases line up with TRBD1. This CDR3 is built from 15 residues. J gave up 7 bases and V 3 bases, and 5 bases lay outside the gene matches. Germline lookup yields CDR1 KGHSH and CDR2 LQKENI. CDR3 in DNA: TGTGCCAGCTCACCGCTGACAGGGGAGAATTCACCCCTCCACTTT. This codes for CASSPLTGENSPLHF.

The chain combines TRBV28 with TRBJ2-5; 8 bases are shared with TRBD1. The germline V gene encodes CDR1 MDHEN and CDR2 SYDVKM. The V and J ends lost 1 base and 5 bases, in that order; junction bases with no gene match: 6. This CDR3 has 15 amino acids. This chain's CDR3 is CASSLSGTGVETQYF. DNA for the CDR3: TGTGCCAGCAGTTTATCCGGGACAGGCGTTGAGACCCAGTACTTC.

The V gene is TRBV7-8, the J gene TRBJ2-6, with a weak D call TRBD1 (5 bases). The CDR3 runs to 15 residues. The V and J ends lost 1 base and 7 bases respectively, with 11 bases between them. Germline-derived CDR1 and CDR2 are SGHVS and FQNEAQ. In DNA, the CDR3 is TGTGCCAGCAGCTTAGACGTCAGGGCTGCCAACGTCCTGACTTTC. It specifies CASSLDVRAANVLTF. The complete variable domain, with remaining parts taken from reference TRBV7-8 and TRBJ2-6, reads GAGVSQSPRYKVAKRGQDVALRCDPISGHVSLFWYQQALGQGPEFLTYFQNEAQLDKSGLPSDRFFAERPEGSVSTLKIQRTQQEDSAVYLCASSLDVRAANVLTFGAGSRLTVL.

The chain uses TRBV9 and TRBJ1-2; 7 bases are shared with TRBD1. This CDR3 is 14 amino acids long. The V gene end was trimmed by 3 bases and the J gene end by 8 bases; junction bases not matched to a gene: 10. Germline V gene data show CDR1 as SGDLS and CDR2 as YYNGEE. CDR3 loop: CASSGRVTGYGYTF. The CDR3 nucleotides read TGTGCCAGCAGCGGCCGTGTGACAGGGTACGGCTACACCTTC.

The rearrangement uses TRBV11-2 and TRBJ2-1; no definite D call. Germline lookup yields CDR1 SGHAT and CDR2 FQNNGV. V gave up 5 bases and J gave up 10 bases, with 18 bases separating them. CDR3 size: 14 residues. CDR3 loop: CASSPLNVVSEQFF. CDR3 coding DNA: TGTGCCAGCAGCCCACTAAATGTGGTCAGCGAGCAGTTCTTC.

This chain uses TRBV5-1 with TRBJ2-1; TRBD1 is a possible D gene (6 bases). The V gene's germline CDR1 is SGHRS and CDR2 YFSETQ. V lost 0 bases and J lost 9, with 13 bases in between. There are 14 residues in the CDR3. The CDR3 DNA reads as TGCGCCAGCAGCTTGGGGACGCTGGGGGCTGAGCAGTTCTTC. It is translated as CASSLGTLGAEQFF. The whole variable domain, remainder taken from reference TRBV5-1 and TRBJ2-1, is KAGVTQTPRYLIKTRGQQVTLSCSPISGHRSVSWYQQTPGQGLQFLFEYFSETQRNKGNFPGRFSGRQFSNSRSEMNVSTLELGDSALYLCASSLGTLGAEQFFGPGTRLTVL.